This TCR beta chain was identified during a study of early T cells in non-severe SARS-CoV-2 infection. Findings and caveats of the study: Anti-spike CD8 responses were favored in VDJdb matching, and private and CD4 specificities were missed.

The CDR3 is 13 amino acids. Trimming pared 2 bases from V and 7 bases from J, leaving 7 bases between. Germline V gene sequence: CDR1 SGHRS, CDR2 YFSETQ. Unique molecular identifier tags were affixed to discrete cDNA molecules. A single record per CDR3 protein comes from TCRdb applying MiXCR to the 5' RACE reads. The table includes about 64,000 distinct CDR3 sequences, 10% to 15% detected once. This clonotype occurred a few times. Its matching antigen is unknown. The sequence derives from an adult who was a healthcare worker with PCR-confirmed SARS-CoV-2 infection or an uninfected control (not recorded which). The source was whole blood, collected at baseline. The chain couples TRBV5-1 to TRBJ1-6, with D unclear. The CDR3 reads CASSFGENSPLHF. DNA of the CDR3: TGCGCCAGCAGCTTTGGTGAGAATTCACCCCTCCACTTT.